This TCR beta chain stems from a study of blood T cell repertoires in COVID-19. Study details: The study drew acute and convalescent COVID-19 samples from the United States, Italy and Spain.

Authors' methods: Estimation of nucleated cell counts relied on the amplification of reference gene primers. Clones were read by immunoSEQ multiplex PCR, and TCRdb kept only the in-frame ones, dropping some. The DNA gave D and trimming, while V, J and clone size come from that table. This table has fewer than 250,000 clones, about nine tenths appearing once. This study enrolled people aged roughly 18 to 90 from roughly 22 US geographic areas. Participant-reported clinical history was the basis for cohort assignment. Sequencing used PBMCs or T cells enriched from blood (not recorded which). The receptor's source is a woman in her 30s with acute COVID-19.

Written as DNA, the CDR3 is TGTGCCAGCACACCAGGAGGGAACACTGAAGCTTTCTTT. Protein sequence: CASTPGGNTEAFF. The genes are TRBV25-1 and TRBJ1-1, with D unresolved. V was shortened by 7 bases and J by 1 base, with 10 bases between the two germline ends. The CDR3 is made up of 13 amino acids. Germline loops: CDR1 MGHDK, CDR2 SYGVNS.